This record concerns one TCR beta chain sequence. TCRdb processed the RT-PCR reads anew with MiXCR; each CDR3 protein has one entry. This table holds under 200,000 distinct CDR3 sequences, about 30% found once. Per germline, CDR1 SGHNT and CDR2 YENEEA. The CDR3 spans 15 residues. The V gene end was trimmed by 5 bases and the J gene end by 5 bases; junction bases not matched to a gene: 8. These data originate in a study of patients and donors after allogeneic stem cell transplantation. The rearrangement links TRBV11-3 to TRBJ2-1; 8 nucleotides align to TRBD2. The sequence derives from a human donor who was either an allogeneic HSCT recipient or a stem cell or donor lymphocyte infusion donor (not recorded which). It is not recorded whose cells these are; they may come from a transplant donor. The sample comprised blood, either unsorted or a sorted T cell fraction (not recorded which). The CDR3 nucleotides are TGTGCCAGCAGCGATAGCGGACTAGCTGACAATGAGCAGTTCTTC. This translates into CASSDSGLADNEQFF.